This TCR beta chain is drawn from a study of control samples from healthy donors and cancer patients. The data were produced by immunoSEQ multiplex PCR, yet TCRdb's version contains in-frame clones alone and is incomplete. The sample yields over 110,000 clones, around nine tenths seen once. Trimming shortened V by 5 bases and J by 1 base, and 12 bases separated the two germline ends. Looked up from germline, CDR1 is SQVTM and CDR2 is ANQGSEA. There are 14 residues in the CDR3. The sample consisted of blood. This sequence originates from a woman aged 25 to 39 in good health. The chain links TRBV29-1 to TRBJ1-5, with unresolved D. CDR3 DNA: TGCAGCGTTCTTGAGACAAGGAGCAATCAGCCCCAGCATTTT. It encodes CSVLETRSNQPQHF.